This TCR beta chain is from a study of Ad26.COV2.S vaccination and SARS-CoV-2 variants. Background on the study: In the study, Ad26.COV2.S was injected intramuscularly once, or twice 56 days apart. Regarding the study as a whole: An underestimation of total T cell responses may have resulted from the TCR breadth and depth analyses. Post-vaccination spike-specific CD8+ and CD4+ T cell responses reportedly had substantial breadth.

TCRdb's copy holds only in-frame clones and misses some; the assay was immunoSEQ multiplex PCR. The sample has fewer than 900,000 clones; roughly 90% are singletons. Treatment of the sample: some 20 received Ad26.COV2.S at low or high dose, single or two shots; roughly five received placebo; per-sample allocation not given. It was on day 63 after the first vaccine or placebo injection that samples were taken. Spike of the Wuhan-strain SARS-CoV-2 was expressed by an Ad26 vector, which formed the vaccine. The CDR3 consists of 14 residues. V dropped 5 bases and J dropped 6; count of bases not matched to a gene: 8. Germline V gene lookup returns CDR1 KGHSH and CDR2 LQKENI. Worth noting for this clone: Antigen: not known.

The chain is built from TRBV18 and TRBJ2-7; 9 bases agree with TRBD1. The sample here was peripheral blood, taken in a trial of Ad26.COV2.S vaccine versus placebo. The TCR sequence derives from a person aged 18 to 65 who received the Ad26.COV2.S COVID-19 vaccine or a placebo. DNA of the CDR3: TGTGCCAGCTCAACCCTTGACAGGGGGGTCGAGCAGTACTTC. This translates into CASSTLDRGVEQYF.